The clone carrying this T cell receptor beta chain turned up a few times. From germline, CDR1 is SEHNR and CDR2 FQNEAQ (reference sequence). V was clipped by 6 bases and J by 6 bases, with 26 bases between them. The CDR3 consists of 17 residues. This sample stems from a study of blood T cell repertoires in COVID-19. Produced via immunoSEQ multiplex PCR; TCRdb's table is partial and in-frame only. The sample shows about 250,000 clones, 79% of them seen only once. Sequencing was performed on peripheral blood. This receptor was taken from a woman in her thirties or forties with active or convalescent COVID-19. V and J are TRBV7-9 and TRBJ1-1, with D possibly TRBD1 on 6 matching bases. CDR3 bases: TGTGCCAGCAGTCCGTTACCAGGGGTAAAGATTCTATCTGAAGCTTTCTTT. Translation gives CASSPLPGVKILSEAFF.